Shown below are 26 T cell receptor beta chains from a single sample sequenced in a study of blood T cell repertoires in COVID-19 (dated by TCRdb to the early 2020s). Receptor amplification or capture employed the immunoSEQ multiplex PCR assay. The table was pulled from immuneACCESS by TCRdb, which kept in-frame rearrangements only. Such tables lose some clones; where checked, under half of the loss comes from unresolved V genes, and the rest has no known cause. The sample table records approximately 210,000 clones; around 92% of these occur just once. Approximately 1.2% of the sample is held by the ten biggest clonotypes. Sequencing used peripheral blood. These receptors were collected from a man aged 25-45 years with acute or convalescent COVID-19.

J is TRBJ1-5 and V is TRBV21-1. TRBV21-1 has pseudogene status. The CDR3 covers 14 residues. CDR3: CASPMLGGIMPQHF. The CDR3 region has the DNA TGTGCCAGCCCCATGTTGGGGGGGATCATGCCCCAGCATTTT.

V usage is TRBV30 and J usage is TRBJ1-2, with D tentatively TRBD1 (5 bases). The CDR3 runs to 16 residues. Between the trimmed V and J ends, which lost 0 bases and 6 bases, there was a span of 20 bases. In germline, CDR1 is GTSNPN, CDR2 SVGIG (reference sequence). The CDR3 DNA follows: TGTGCCTGGAGTGTACCTTTCCGGGGGGAAGGGGATGGCTACACCTTC. Its translation: CAWSVPFRGEGDGYTF.

This rearrangement joins TRBV5-1 to TRBJ2-5; maybe TRBD2 (6 bases). CDR1 is SGHRS, CDR2 YFSETQ, per germline. This CDR3 contains 14 residues. Trimming took off 2 bases at V and 3 bases at J, with 11 bases between the two ends. The CDR3 nucleotides read TGCGCCAGCAGCTTTATAGCGGCAGAAGAGACCCAGTACTTC. This sequence encodes CASSFIAAEETQYF.

This CDR3 is CASSLGGSETQYF. The CDR3 bases are TGTGCCAGCAGCTTGGGGGGGTCCGAGACCCAGTACTTC. The chain links TRBV11-2 to TRBJ2-5; 7 positions agree with TRBD2. Germline V CDR1 and CDR2: SGHAT, FQNNGV. This CDR3 comprises 13 residues. With 3 bases clipped from V and 5 bases from J, the junction kept 3 bases outside the gene matches.

The V gene is TRBV12-5, the J gene TRBJ2-7; 9 bases line up with TRBD1. The length of the CDR3 is 22 residues. CDR1 LGHNT and CDR2 FRNRAP come from the germline V gene. The V segment lost 1 base and the J segment 0 bases; nucleotides outside the gene matches: 22. CDR3 in amino acids: CASGLAPITSFLRTGVSYEQYF. The CDR3 DNA follows: TGTGCTAGTGGTTTGGCCCCAATAACCTCATTTTTACGGACAGGGGTCTCCTACGAGCAGTACTTC.

The rearrangement joins TRBV4-1 to TRBJ2-5; 8 nucleotides align to TRBD2. V lost 0 bases to trimming and J lost 3 bases; unmatched junction nucleotides: 21. CDR3 length equals 21 residues. From germline, CDR1 is MGHRA and CDR2 YSYEKL. The CDR3 DNA reads TGCGCCAGCAGCCAAGACTCAGGAAATAGCGGGAATTCGAACCGCGAAGAGACCCAGTACTTC. Amino acid sequence: CASSQDSGNSGNSNREETQYF.

V usage is TRBV11-2 and J usage is TRBJ2-1; TRBD2 agrees at 12 bases. The CDR3 sequence is 17 residues long. Germline V CDR1 and CDR2: SGHAT, FQNNGV. Trimming took 4 bases from V and 0 from J; bases not matched to a gene: 4. The CDR3 DNA is TGTGCCAGCAGCTCCCGGGGACTAGCGGGCTCCTACAATGAGCAGTTCTTC. This gives the protein CASSSRGLAGSYNEQFF. The entire variable domain, with the rest obtained from reference TRBV11-2 and TRBJ2-1, is as follows: EAGVAQSPRYKIIEKRQSVAFWCNPISGHATLYWYQQILGQGPKLLIQFQNNGVVDDSQLPKDRFSAERLKGVDSTLKIQPAKLEDSAVYLCASSSRGLAGSYNEQFFGPGTRLTVL.

The CDR3 reads CASTLGGGRKAGANVLTF. CDR3 DNA sequence: TGTGCCAGCACCCTCGGGGGCGGGAGGAAGGCTGGGGCCAACGTCCTGACTTTC. The rearrangement joins TRBV7-2 to TRBJ2-6; TRBD2 aligns across 8 bases. Germline V gene lookup returns CDR1 SGHTA and CDR2 FQGNSA. V lost 7 bases to trimming and J lost 2 bases; unmatched junction nucleotides: 13. The CDR3 is 18 amino acids.

V and J are TRBV19 and TRBJ2-1; TRBD2 agrees at 10 bases. The CDR3 covers 19 residues. V gave up 7 bases and J gave up 1 base; unmatched junction bases: 16. Germline V gives CDR1 LNHDA, CDR2 SQIVND (reference sequence). This CDR3 reads CASTKNTRGLAASYNEQFF. CDR3 nucleotide sequence: TGTGCCAGTACTAAAAACACCCGAGGACTAGCGGCATCCTACAATGAGCAGTTCTTC.

The chain links TRBV29-1 to TRBJ1-2; D is unresolved. This CDR3 has 14 amino acids. Trimming removed 4 bases from V and 6 bases from J, with 18 bases in between. CDR1 is SQVTM and CDR2 is ANQGSEA in the germline V gene. DNA of the CDR3: TGCAGCGTTGGGGAGGTATACCCCGCGCATGGCTACACCTTC. This sequence encodes CSVGEVYPAHGYTF.

Worth noting for this clone: The junction departs from germline at one end; a sequencing error may be responsible. The V call is TRBV7-7, the J call TRBJ2-5, with D perhaps being TRBD1 or TRBD2 (6 bases each). The CDR3 is 14 residues long. Looked up from germline, CDR1 is SSHAT and CDR2 is FNYEAQ (reference sequence). CDR3 sequence: CASSLGGLGETQYF. CDR3 DNA sequence: TGTGCTAGCAGCTTAGGGGGGCTGGGAGAGACCCAGTACTTC.

The CDR3 is CASSQGPRANYNSPLHF. DNA for the CDR3: TGCGCCAGCAGCCAAGGGCCCAGGGCCAATTATAATTCACCCCTCCACTTT. This rearrangement joins TRBV4-1 to TRBJ1-6; tentative D call: TRBD1 (5 bases). Germline CDR1 reads MGHRA; CDR2 reads YSYEKL. Trimming took off 1 base at V and 4 bases at J, with 14 bases between the two ends. The CDR3 sequence is 17 residues long.

This clone has a single count. The chain recombines TRBV5-1 with TRBJ1-1; D is perhaps TRBD1 (6 bases). This CDR3 is 13 amino acids long. Germline values: CDR1 SGHRS, CDR2 YFSETQ. V was cut by 4 bases and J by 1 base, with 8 bases left in between. This chain's CDR3 is CASSRDKNTEAFF. CDR3 nucleotide sequence: TGCGCCAGCAGCCGGGACAAGAACACTGAAGCTTTCTTT.

The V call is TRBV3-1 (or the pseudogene TRBV3-2), the J call TRBJ2-3; 12 bases line up with TRBD2. Germline CDR1 and CDR2: LGHDT and YNNKEL (reference sequence). V trimming: 0 bases; J trimming: 4 bases; junction bases outside the gene matches: 8. The CDR3 runs to 18 residues. The CDR3 is CASSQDRASGGDSDTQYF. CDR3 sequence (DNA): TGTGCCAGCAGCCAAGATAGGGCTAGCGGGGGGGATTCAGATACGCAGTATTTT.

The V and J genes are TRBV20-1 and TRBJ2-1; the match to TRBD2 covers 9 bases. With V trimmed by 3 bases and J by 6 bases, 9 bases remained unmatched. The CDR3 totals 15 residues. Germline CDR1 and CDR2: DFQATT and SNEGSKA (reference sequence). CDR3 in amino acids: CSASPPSGIRNEQFF. CDR3 DNA sequence: TGCAGTGCTAGTCCCCCTAGCGGGATTCGCAATGAGCAGTTCTTC.

This chain joins TRBV19 and TRBJ1-1, with a possible D match to TRBD1 (6 bases). CDR1 is LNHDA, CDR2 SQIVND, per germline (reference sequence). The germline V and J ends were trimmed by 8 bases and 1 base, with 11 bases remaining between them. The CDR3 contains 13 residues. The CDR3: CASQDSPNTEAFF. CDR3 sequence (DNA): TGTGCCAGTCAGGACAGCCCGAACACTGAAGCTTTCTTT.

V is TRBV5-1 and J is TRBJ1-6, with D unclear. The V end was cut by 1 base, the J end by 0 bases, with 8 bases between. Germline CDR1 reads SGHRS; CDR2 reads YFSETQ. The CDR3 runs 16 residues. The CDR3 loop is CASSLSIFSYNSPLHF. The CDR3 DNA is TGCGCCAGCAGCTTGTCTATTTTCTCCTATAATTCACCCCTCCACTTT.

CDR3 loop: CASSMVRTVHQETQYF. The DNA for the CDR3 is TGTGCCAGTAGTATGGTAAGGACAGTGCATCAAGAGACCCAGTACTTC. The gene calls are TRBV19 and TRBJ2-5; TRBD1 might be the D (6 bases). The germline V gene encodes CDR1 LNHDA and CDR2 SQIVND (reference sequence). V shed 3 bases and J shed 2 bases, with 16 bases lying between them. The CDR3 loop spans 16 amino acids.

The chain has TRBV4-1 and TRBJ1-6, with D possibly TRBD1 on 5 matching bases. V lost 3 bases and J 7 bases, leaving 19 bases between the germline ends. From germline, CDR1 is MGHRA and CDR2 YSYEKL. This CDR3 is built from 17 residues. The CDR3 here is CASSQKNQAQGNSPLHF. The CDR3 DNA is TGCGCCAGCAGCCAGAAAAACCAAGCTCAGGGAAATTCACCCCTCCACTTT.

The chain combines TRBV6-5 with TRBJ2-2; D is undetermined. V was shortened by 8 bases and J by 5 bases, with 18 bases between the two germline ends. The CDR3 consists of 15 residues. CDR1 and CDR2 from the germline V gene are MNHEY and SVGAGI. The CDR3 nucleotides are TGTGCCAGCTTTAAAAGGCGGAGCGAAACCGGGGAGCTGTTTTTT. Translated, it gives CASFKRRSETGELFF.

The gene calls are TRBV7-3 and TRBJ1-2, with 8 bases lining up with TRBD1. The J segment lost 6 bases and the V segment lost 4 bases, leaving 4 bases of the junction unmatched. CDR1 and CDR2 from the germline V gene are SGHTA and FQGTGA. The CDR3 has 13 residues. This chain's CDR3 is CASSSIQGDGYTF. The CDR3 nucleotides are TGTGCCAGCAGCTCGATACAGGGGGATGGCTACACCTTC.

This CDR3 reads CASSSERTEQFF. Written as DNA, the CDR3 is TGTGCCAGCAGCAGTGAAAGGACAGAGCAGTTCTTC. The chain combines TRBV5-5 with TRBJ2-1, with D tentatively TRBD1 (5 bases). Per germline, CDR1 SGHKS and CDR2 YYEKEE (reference sequence). The CDR3 has 12 amino acids. The ends were cut back, 4 bases at V and 10 bases at J, with 12 bases in the middle.

This clone came up once. The chain combines TRBV11-2 with TRBJ2-7; D is ambiguous. Trimming took 0 bases from V and 2 from J, leaving 11 bases between them. Germline V gene data show CDR1 as SGHAT and CDR2 as FQNNGV. The length of the CDR3 is 15 residues. The CDR3: CASSLDWRGAYEQYF. The CDR3 region has the DNA TGTGCCAGCAGCTTAGACTGGCGAGGCGCCTACGAGCAGTACTTC.

This sequence joins TRBV5-4 and TRBJ2-1; TRBD2 matches 7 bases. J gave up 9 bases and V 0 bases, and 6 bases lay outside the gene matches. The CDR3 is made up of 14 amino acids. Germline assignment: CDR1 SGHNT and CDR2 YYREEE (reference sequence). CDR3 sequence reads: CASSLDRWGGEQFF. The CDR3 DNA reads as TGTGCCAGCAGCTTGGATCGGTGGGGGGGTGAGCAGTTCTTC.

Comments on this clone: Additional DNA sequences in this sample encode the identical CDR3. The V gene is TRBV6-5, the J gene TRBJ1-1, with a weak D call TRBD1 (6 bases). CDR1 is MNHEY and CDR2 is SVGAGI in the germline V gene. This CDR3 is built from 13 residues. V lost 6 bases and J 2 bases, leaving 10 bases between the germline ends. The chain's CDR3 is CASSHRENTEAFF. Here the CDR3 DNA reads TGTGCCAGCAGCCACAGGGAAAACACTGAAGCTTTCTTT.

Points on this clone: Other DNA variants within this sample encode the same CDR3. The chain recombines TRBV30 with TRBJ2-4, with a possible D match to TRBD2 (5 bases). The CDR3 is made up of 15 amino acids. V shed 0 bases and J shed 0 bases, with 9 bases lying between them. Germline V gene data show CDR1 as GTSNPN and CDR2 as SVGIG (reference sequence). CDR3 residues: CAWSVPGIAKNIQYF. CDR3 in DNA: TGTGCCTGGAGTGTACCGGGGATAGCCAAAAACATTCAGTACTTC.